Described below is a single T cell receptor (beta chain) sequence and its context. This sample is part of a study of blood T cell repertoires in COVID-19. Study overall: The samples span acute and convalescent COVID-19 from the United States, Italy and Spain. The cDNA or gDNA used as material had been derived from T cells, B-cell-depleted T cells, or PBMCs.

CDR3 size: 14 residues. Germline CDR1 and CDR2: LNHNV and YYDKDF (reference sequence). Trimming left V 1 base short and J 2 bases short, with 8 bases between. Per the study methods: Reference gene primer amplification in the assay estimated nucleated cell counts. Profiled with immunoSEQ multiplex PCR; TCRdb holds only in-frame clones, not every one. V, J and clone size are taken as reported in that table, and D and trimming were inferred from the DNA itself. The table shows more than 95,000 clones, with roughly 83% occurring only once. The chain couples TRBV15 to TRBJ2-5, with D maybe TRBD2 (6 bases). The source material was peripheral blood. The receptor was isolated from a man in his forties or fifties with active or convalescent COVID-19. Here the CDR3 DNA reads TGTGCCACCAGCAGAGTTGGGGGGCAAGAGACCCAGTACTTC. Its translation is CATSRVGGQETQYF.